These 20 T cell receptor beta chains came from one sample sequenced in a study of blood T cell repertoires in COVID-19. Using immunoSEQ multiplex PCR, the repertoire was profiled, and TCRdb retains in-frame clones only, with some absent. Of some 300,000 clones in the sample, roughly 91% were seen once. The sequencing sample was made of PBMCs or T cells enriched from blood (not recorded which). Source of these receptors: a woman between 55 and 75 years old in a cohort exposed to, infected with or recovered from COVID-19 (not recorded which).

This clone came up once. CDR3 amino acids: CASSYGTSGSLWETQYF. The CDR3 nucleotides read TGTGCCAGCAGCTATGGGACTAGCGGGAGTTTGTGGGAGACCCAGTACTTC. The chain combines TRBV14 with TRBJ2-5; 14 bases match TRBD2. CDR1 and CDR2 from the germline V gene are SGHDN and FVKESK. This CDR3 has 17 residues. Trimming at V came to 5 bases and at J to 5 bases, leaving 10 bases not matched to a gene.

This chain links TRBV21-1 with TRBJ2-5; the D call in the table, TRBD1, was not verified against the DNA. TRBV21-1 is given as a pseudogene. The CDR3 runs to 13 residues. The CDR3 sequence is CAFDPGGRKTQYF. Here the CDR3 DNA reads TGTGCCTTTGACCCAGGGGGTAGGAAGACCCAGTACTTC.

The chain is built from TRBV28 and TRBJ1-5; TRBD1 matches at 9 bases. Germline CDR1 MDHEN, CDR2 SYDVKM. Unmatched junction bases numbered 13, after V lost 1 base and J lost 6 bases. The CDR3 length is 18 residues. The CDR3 loop is CASSLFTLDRGQSQPQHF. In DNA form, the CDR3 reads TGTGCCAGCAGTTTATTCACATTGGACAGGGGTCAGAGTCAGCCCCAGCATTTT.

This chain joins TRBV4-3 and TRBJ2-3; 10 nucleotides align to TRBD2. The CDR3 is 16 residues long. Looked up from germline, CDR1 is LGHNA and CDR2 is YSLEER. V shed 1 base, J shed 6 bases, and the junction held 7 bases outside the gene matches. The CDR3 loop reads CASSQGASGSGDTQYF. Here the CDR3 DNA reads TGCGCCAGCAGCCAAGGGGCTAGCGGGAGCGGGGATACGCAGTATTTT.

This chain links TRBV11-2 with TRBJ2-7; D gene uncertain. Trimming pared 3 bases from V and 2 bases from J, leaving 8 bases between. The germline V gene encodes CDR1 SGHAT and CDR2 FQNNGV. CDR3 length: 13 residues. CDR3 loop: CASSFADTYEQYF. The DNA of the CDR3 is TGTGCCAGCAGCTTCGCAGATACCTACGAGCAGTACTTC.

The rearrangement uses TRBV5-1 and TRBJ2-7; the match to TRBD2 covers 10 bases. V was clipped by 1 base and J by 4 bases; unmatched bases: 8. Germline V gives CDR1 SGHRS, CDR2 YFSETQ. The CDR3 totals 16 residues. The CDR3 is CASSLTASGGGYEQYF. CDR3 DNA sequence: TGCGCCAGCAGCTTGACGGCTAGCGGGGGAGGGTACGAGCAGTACTTC.

The CDR3 sequence is CASSQEGLLAGDEQYF. The CDR3 DNA is TGTGCCAGCAGCCAAGAGGGATTACTAGCGGGAGACGAGCAGTACTTC. The genes are TRBV4-2 and TRBJ2-7, with 11 bases fitting TRBD2. The CDR3 extends over 16 amino acids. Germline V gene data show CDR1 as LGHNA and CDR2 as YNFKEQ. The V and J ends lost 0 bases and 5 bases, in that order; junction bases with no gene match: 6.

V is TRBV24-1 and J is TRBJ2-3, with 8 bases identical to TRBD2. Germline values: CDR1 KGHDR, CDR2 SFDVKD. The CDR3 covers 16 residues. The V gene end was trimmed by 9 bases and the J gene end by 6 bases; junction bases not matched to a gene: 16. CDR3 sequence (DNA): TGTGCCACCGAGCTCGGGGTAGCGGGAACTTCGGATACGCAGTATTTT. As protein: CATELGVAGTSDTQYF.

A few counts support this clone. This rearrangement joins TRBV27 to TRBJ1-1, with D hard to call. Germline V gene lookup returns CDR1 MNHEY and CDR2 SMNVEV (reference sequence). V was shortened by 4 bases and J by 1 base, with 10 bases between the two germline ends. The CDR3 loop spans 14 amino acids. Here the CDR3 DNA reads TGTGCCAGCAGTTCGGGTCTGAGGAACACTGAAGCTTTCTTT. Its translation is CASSSGLRNTEAFF.

This chain connects TRBV16 to TRBJ2-7; D not resolved. Germline V gene lookup returns CDR1 KGHSY and CDR2 FQNENV. Trimming removed 4 bases from V and 1 base from J, with 8 bases in between. CDR3 size: 13 residues. The CDR3 region has the DNA TGTGCCAGCAGCCCCGGTCCTTCCTACGAGCAGTACTTC. This translates into CASSPGPSYEQYF.

The V and J genes are TRBV6-5 and TRBJ2-5, with 7 bases that match TRBD2. The V gene end was trimmed by 7 bases and the J gene end by 5 bases; junction bases not matched to a gene: 10. The CDR3 is 14 residues long. CDR1 is MNHEY and CDR2 is SVGAGI in the germline V gene. CDR3 sequence reads: CASTPGGGWETQYF. The CDR3 nucleotides are TGTGCCAGCACCCCAGGCGGGGGTTGGGAGACCCAGTACTTC.

The chain carries TRBV30 and TRBJ1-3, with D possibly TRBD1 on 5 matching bases. V was pared by 2 bases and J by 4 bases, with 18 bases between. The CDR3 covers 16 residues. Germline CDR1 is GTSNPN and CDR2 is SVGIG (reference sequence). CDR3 DNA sequence: TGTGCCTGGAGTAGGGGATTGATTTTGGGCGGAAACACCATATATTTT. Encoded protein: CAWSRGLILGGNTIYF.

This chain uses TRBV24-1 with TRBJ2-1, with 7 nucleotides matching TRBD2. The germline gives CDR1 KGHDR, CDR2 SFDVKD. Trimming at V came to 5 bases and at J to 3 bases, leaving 9 bases not matched to a gene. CDR3 length: 16 residues. The CDR3 region is CATSGFRASGYNEQFF. The DNA for the CDR3 is TGTGCCACCAGTGGCTTCCGAGCTAGCGGCTACAATGAGCAGTTCTTC.

This clone was counted only a few times. The chain recombines TRBV9 with TRBJ1-1; 8 bases fit TRBD1. Germline lookup yields CDR1 SGDLS and CDR2 YYNGEE. The CDR3 spans 13 residues. V shed 4 bases, J shed 4 bases, and the junction held 3 bases outside the gene matches. As DNA, the CDR3 is TGTGCCAGCAGCCTACAGGGGGGCACTGAAGCTTTCTTT. It translates to CASSLQGGTEAFF. Looking up the rest from reference TRBV9 and TRBJ1-1 gives the full variable domain: DSGVTQTPKHLITATGQRVTLRCSPRSGDLSVYWYQQSLDQGLQFLIQYYNGEERAKGNILERFSAQQFPDLHSELNLSSLELGDSALYFCASSLQGGTEAFFGQGTRLTVV.

This chain joins TRBV4-1 and TRBJ1-5; TRBD1 agrees at 9 bases. The trim removed 0 bases at V and 3 bases at J, leaving 15 bases unmatched. This CDR3 has 20 residues. Germline CDR1 is MGHRA and CDR2 is YSYEKL. The CDR3 DNA follows: TGCGCCAGCAGCCAAGAAGGGGGGACAGGGCGAACTTCGGCCAATCAGCCCCAGCATTTT. Its translation: CASSQEGGTGRTSANQPQHF.

This chain joins TRBV28 and TRBJ1-1; D is uncertain. Germline assignment: CDR1 MDHEN and CDR2 SYDVKM. The length of the CDR3 is 13 residues. The V end lost 6 bases, the J end lost 3 bases, and 11 bases lay between the germline ends. CDR3 region: CASRGRTYTEAFF. DNA of the CDR3: TGTGCCAGCAGAGGACGGACTTACACTGAAGCTTTCTTT.

The V call is TRBV7-2, the J call TRBJ2-1, with 8 bases identical to TRBD2. Germline lookup yields CDR1 SGHTA and CDR2 FQGNSA. The CDR3 totals 16 residues. The junction had 6 bases not matched to a gene; V was cut back by 3 bases and J by 2 bases. The CDR3 sequence: CASSFSTSGAYNEQFF. CDR3 coding DNA: TGTGCCAGCAGCTTTAGTACTAGCGGAGCCTACAATGAGCAGTTCTTC.

The chain employs TRBV5-1 and TRBJ2-7, with 7 bases lining up with TRBD2. Germline CDR1 is SGHRS and CDR2 is YFSETQ. The CDR3 extends over 18 amino acids. The trim removed 0 bases at V and 3 bases at J, leaving 15 bases unmatched. The chain's CDR3 is CASSLALDRASGDYEQYF. The CDR3 coding sequence is TGCGCCAGCAGCTTGGCCCTAGATCGGGCTAGCGGAGACTACGAGCAGTACTTC.

The chain combines TRBV6-6 with TRBJ2-7; D is undetermined. In germline, CDR1 is MNHNY, CDR2 SVGAGI (reference sequence). The ends were cut back, 6 bases at V and 3 bases at J, with 18 bases in the middle. The CDR3 length is 15 residues. The CDR3 region has the DNA TGTGCCAGCAGCCATGACTTCCCCCCCAGCTACGAGCAGTACTTC. Residues: CASSHDFPPSYEQYF.

The CDR3 region has the DNA TGCGCCAGCAGCCAAGGGGGCCCGGGACAGGGGCCCTCTGTGTACTTC. Translated, it gives CASSQGGPGQGPSVYF. This chain connects TRBV4-1 to TRBJ2-7; 10 bases are shared with TRBD1. Germline V gene lookup returns CDR1 MGHRA and CDR2 YSYEKL. V gave up 1 base and J gave up 12 bases; unmatched junction bases: 15. The CDR3 is 16 amino acids.